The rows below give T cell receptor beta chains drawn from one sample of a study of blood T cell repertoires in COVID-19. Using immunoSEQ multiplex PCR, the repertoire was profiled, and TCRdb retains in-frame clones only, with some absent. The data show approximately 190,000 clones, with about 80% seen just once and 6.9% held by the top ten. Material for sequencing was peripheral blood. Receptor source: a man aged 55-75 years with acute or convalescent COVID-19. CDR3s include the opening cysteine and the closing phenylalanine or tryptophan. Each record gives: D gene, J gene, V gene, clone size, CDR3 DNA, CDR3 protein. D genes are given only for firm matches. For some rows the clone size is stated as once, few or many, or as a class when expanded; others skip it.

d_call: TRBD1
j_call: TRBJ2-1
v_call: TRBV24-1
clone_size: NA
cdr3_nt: TGTGCCACCAGTGATACCAGACAGGGGGCGAATGAGCAGTTCTTC
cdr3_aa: CATSDTRQGANEQFF

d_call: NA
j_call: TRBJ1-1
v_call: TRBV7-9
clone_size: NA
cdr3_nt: TGTGCCAGCAGCTCGTCCCAGGGGGAAGCTTTCTTT
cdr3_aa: CASSSSQGEAFF

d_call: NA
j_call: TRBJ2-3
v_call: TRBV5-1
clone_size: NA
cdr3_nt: TGCGCCAGCAGCTGGGGGGGCCGGTTTAGCACAGATACGCAGTATTTT
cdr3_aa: CASSWGGRFSTDTQYF

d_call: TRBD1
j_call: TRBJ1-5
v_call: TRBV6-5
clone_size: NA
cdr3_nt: TGTGCCAGCAGCCAGGGGGCAGGGTATCAGCCCCAGCATTTT
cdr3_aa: CASSQGAGYQPQHF

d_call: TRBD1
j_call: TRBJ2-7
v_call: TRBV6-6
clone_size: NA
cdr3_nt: TGTGCCAGCAGTGGATCAACAGGGGGCGGTACCCCATTTTTGGAGCAGTACTTC
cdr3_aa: CASSGSTGGGTPFLEQYF

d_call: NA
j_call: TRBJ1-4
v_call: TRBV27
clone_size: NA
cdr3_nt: TGTGCCAGCAGTTTCGGGGGGGAGAGGGATGAAAAACTGTTTTTT
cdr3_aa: CASSFGGERDEKLFF

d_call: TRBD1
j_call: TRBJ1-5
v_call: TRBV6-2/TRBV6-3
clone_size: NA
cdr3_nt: TGTGCCAGCAGTTTCCGGGGCTATGACAGGGGGAGGATCGATCAGCCCCAGCATTTT
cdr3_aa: CASSFRGYDRGRIDQPQHF

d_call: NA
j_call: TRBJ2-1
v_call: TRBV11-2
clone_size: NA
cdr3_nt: TGTGCCAGCAGCTACAGGGCGGACAATGAGCAGTTCTTC
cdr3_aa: CASSYRADNEQFF

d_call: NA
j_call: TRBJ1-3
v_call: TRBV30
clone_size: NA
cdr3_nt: TGTGCCTGGAGTGTACTTATCTCTGGAAACACCATATATTTT
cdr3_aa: CAWSVLISGNTIYF

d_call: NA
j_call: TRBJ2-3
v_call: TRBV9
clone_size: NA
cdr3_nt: TGTGCCAGCAGCGTTTTAGCGGTCCACACAGATACGCAGTATTTT
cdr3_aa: CASSVLAVHTDTQYF

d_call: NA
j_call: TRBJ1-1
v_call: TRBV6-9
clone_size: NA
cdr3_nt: TGTGCCAGCAGTTATTGGGGGCGGAACACTGAAGCTTTCTTT
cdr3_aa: CASSYWGRNTEAFF

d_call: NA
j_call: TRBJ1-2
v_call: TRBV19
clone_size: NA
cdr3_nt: TGTGCCAGTAGTCCCCAATCCCGAATAAGCAATGGCTACACCTTC
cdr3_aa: CASSPQSRISNGYTF

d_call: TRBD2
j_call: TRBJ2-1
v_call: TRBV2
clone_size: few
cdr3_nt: TGTGCCAGCAGTCGGCGGGGGGGTCTTAATGAGCAGTTCTTC
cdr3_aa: CASSRRGGLNEQFF

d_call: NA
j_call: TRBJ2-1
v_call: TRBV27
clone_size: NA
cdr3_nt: TGTGCCAGCAGGAGGAGCAATGAGCAGTTCTTC
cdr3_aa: CASRRSNEQFF

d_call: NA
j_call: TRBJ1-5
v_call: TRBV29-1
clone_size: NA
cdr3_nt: TGCAGCGTTGCCGAGAATAGCAATCAGCCCCAGCATTTT
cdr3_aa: CSVAENSNQPQHF

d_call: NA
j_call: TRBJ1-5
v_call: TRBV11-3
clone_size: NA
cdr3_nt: TGTGCCAGCAGCTTAATTTCTCCTGAGTATCAGCCCCAGCATTTT
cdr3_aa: CASSLISPEYQPQHF

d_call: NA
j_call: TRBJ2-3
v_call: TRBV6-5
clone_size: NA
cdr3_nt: TGTGCCAGCAGTTACGGGCTAGCGTTAGCAGATACGCAGTATTTT
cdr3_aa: CASSYGLALADTQYF

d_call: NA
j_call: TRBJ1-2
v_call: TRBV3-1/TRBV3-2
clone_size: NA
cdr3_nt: TGTGCCAGCAGCCAGGTGGCAGGGTCGAACTATGGCTACACCTTC
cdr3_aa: CASSQVAGSNYGYTF

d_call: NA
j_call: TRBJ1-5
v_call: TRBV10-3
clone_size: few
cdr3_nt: TGTGCCACTCGACAGAAATCGGATCAGCCCCAGCATTTT
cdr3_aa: CATRQKSDQPQHF

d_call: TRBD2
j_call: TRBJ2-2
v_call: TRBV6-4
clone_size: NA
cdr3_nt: TGTGCCAGCAGTCGGACAAGCGGGGACGCGAACACCGGGGAGCTGTTTTTT
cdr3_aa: CASSRTSGDANTGELFF

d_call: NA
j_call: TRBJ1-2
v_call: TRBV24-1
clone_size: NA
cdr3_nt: TGTGCCACCAGTGATATGAGGGGGTCCTATGGCTACACCTTC
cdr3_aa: CATSDMRGSYGYTF

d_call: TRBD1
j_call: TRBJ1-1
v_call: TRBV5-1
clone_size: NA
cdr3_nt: TGCGCCAGCAGCTTCGTCGGACAGGGGGACACTGAAGCTTTCTTT
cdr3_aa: CASSFVGQGDTEAFF

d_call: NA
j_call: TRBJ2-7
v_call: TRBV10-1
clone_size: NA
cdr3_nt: TGCGCCAGCAGCGAATCCTTTTCACAGGCCGAGCAGTACTTC
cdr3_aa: CASSESFSQAEQYF

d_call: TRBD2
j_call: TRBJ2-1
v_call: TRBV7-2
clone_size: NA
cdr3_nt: TGTGCCAGCAGCTCTACTAGCGGGGGGGCGAATGAGCAGTTCTTC
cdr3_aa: CASSSTSGGANEQFF